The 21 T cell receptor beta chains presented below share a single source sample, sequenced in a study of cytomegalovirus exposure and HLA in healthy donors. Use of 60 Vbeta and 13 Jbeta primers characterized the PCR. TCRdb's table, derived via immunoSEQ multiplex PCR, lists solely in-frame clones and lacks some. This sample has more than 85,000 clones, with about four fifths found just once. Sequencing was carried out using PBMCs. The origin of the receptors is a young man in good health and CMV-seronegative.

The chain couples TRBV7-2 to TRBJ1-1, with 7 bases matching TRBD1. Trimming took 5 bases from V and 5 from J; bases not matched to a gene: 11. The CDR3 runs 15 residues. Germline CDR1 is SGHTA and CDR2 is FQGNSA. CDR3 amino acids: CASSPQPTGETEAFF. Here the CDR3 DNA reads TGTGCCAGCAGCCCCCAACCTACAGGGGAAACTGAAGCTTTCTTT.

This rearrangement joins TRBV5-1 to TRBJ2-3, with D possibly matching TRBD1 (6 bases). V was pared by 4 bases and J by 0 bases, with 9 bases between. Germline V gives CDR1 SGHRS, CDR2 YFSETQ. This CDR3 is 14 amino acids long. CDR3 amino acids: CASSADSSTDTQYF. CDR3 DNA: TGCGCCAGCAGCGCGGACAGTAGCACAGATACGCAGTATTTT.

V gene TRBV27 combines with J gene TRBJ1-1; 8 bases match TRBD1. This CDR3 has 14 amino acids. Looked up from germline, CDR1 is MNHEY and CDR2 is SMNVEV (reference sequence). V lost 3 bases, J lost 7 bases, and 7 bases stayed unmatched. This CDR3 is CASSFRQGFSEAFF. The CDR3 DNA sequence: TGTGCCAGCAGTTTCCGACAGGGGTTTAGTGAAGCTTTCTTT.

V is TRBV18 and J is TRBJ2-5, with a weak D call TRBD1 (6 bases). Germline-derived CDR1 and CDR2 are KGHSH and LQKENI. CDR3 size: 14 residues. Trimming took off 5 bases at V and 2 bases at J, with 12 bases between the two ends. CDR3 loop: CASSTRTVQETQYF. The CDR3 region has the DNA TGTGCCAGCTCAACACGGACAGTGCAAGAGACCCAGTACTTC.

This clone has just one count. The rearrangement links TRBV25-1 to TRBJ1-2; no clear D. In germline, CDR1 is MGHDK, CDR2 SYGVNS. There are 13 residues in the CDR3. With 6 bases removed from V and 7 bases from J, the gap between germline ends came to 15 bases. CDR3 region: CASRGFSAGGYTF. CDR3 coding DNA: TGTGCCAGCAGAGGATTCTCGGCGGGTGGCTACACCTTC.

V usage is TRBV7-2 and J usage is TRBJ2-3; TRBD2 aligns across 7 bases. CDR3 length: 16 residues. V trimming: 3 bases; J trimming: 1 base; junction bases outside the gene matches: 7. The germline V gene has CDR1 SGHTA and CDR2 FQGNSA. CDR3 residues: CASSLRRAGGTDTQYF. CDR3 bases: TGTGCCAGCAGCTTGAGAAGGGCGGGGGGCACAGATACGCAGTATTTT.

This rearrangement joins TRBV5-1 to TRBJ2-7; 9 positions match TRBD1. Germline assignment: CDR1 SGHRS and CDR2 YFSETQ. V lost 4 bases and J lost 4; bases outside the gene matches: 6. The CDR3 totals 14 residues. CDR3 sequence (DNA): TGCGCCAGCAGCACTTCCGGGACAGGGTACGAGCAGTACTTC. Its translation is CASSTSGTGYEQYF.

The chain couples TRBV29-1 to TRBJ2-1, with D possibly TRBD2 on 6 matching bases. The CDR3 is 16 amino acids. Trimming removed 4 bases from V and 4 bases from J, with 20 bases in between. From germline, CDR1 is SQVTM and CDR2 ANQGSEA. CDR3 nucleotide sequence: TGCAGCGTTGCGGGCGGGGCGGGACGGGGTTACAATGAGCAGTTCTTC. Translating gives CSVAGGAGRGYNEQFF.

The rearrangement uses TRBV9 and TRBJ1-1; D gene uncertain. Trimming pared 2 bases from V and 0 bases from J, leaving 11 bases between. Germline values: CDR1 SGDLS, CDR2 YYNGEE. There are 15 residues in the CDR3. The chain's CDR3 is CASSVQVDMNTEAFF. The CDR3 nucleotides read TGTGCCAGCAGCGTGCAGGTAGACATGAACACTGAAGCTTTCTTT.

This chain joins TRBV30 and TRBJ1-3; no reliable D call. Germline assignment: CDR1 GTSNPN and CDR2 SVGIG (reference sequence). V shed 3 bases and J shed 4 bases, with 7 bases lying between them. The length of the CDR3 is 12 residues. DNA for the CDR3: TGTGCCTGGAGAATGCGAGGAAACACCATATATTTT. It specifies CAWRMRGNTIYF.

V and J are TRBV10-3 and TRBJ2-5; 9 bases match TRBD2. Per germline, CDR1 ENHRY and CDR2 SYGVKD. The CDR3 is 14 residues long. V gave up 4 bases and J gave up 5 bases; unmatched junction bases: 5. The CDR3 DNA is TGTGCCATCAGTGCGGCGGGAGGGTGGGAGACCCAGTACTTC. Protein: CAISAAGGWETQYF.

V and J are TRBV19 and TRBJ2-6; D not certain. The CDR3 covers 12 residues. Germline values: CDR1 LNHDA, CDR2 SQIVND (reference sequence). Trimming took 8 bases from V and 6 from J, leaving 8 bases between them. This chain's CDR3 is CASVDPANVLTF. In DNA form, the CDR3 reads TGTGCCAGTGTAGATCCGGCCAACGTCCTGACTTTC. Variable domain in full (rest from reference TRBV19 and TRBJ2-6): DGGITQSPKYLFRKEGQNVTLSCEQNLNHDAMYWYRQDPGQGLRLIYYSQIVNDFQKGDIAEGYSVSREKKESFPLTVTSAQKNPTAFYLCASVDPANVLTFGAGSRLTVL.

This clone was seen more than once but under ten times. The CDR3 DNA reads TGTGCCAGCAGACGAGACTCTGGGGCCAACGTCCTGACTTTC. The encoded protein is CASRRDSGANVLTF. The chain combines TRBV6-5 with TRBJ2-6; D gene unclear. This CDR3 contains 14 residues. Germline CDR1 and CDR2: MNHEY and SVGAGI. The germline V and J ends were trimmed by 6 bases and 0 bases, with 6 bases remaining between them.

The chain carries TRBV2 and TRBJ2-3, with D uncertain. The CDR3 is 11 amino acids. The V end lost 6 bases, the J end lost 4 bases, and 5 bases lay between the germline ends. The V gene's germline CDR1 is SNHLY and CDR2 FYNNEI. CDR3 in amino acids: CASSRPDTQYF. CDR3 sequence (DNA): TGTGCCAGCAGCCGTCCAGATACGCAGTATTTT.

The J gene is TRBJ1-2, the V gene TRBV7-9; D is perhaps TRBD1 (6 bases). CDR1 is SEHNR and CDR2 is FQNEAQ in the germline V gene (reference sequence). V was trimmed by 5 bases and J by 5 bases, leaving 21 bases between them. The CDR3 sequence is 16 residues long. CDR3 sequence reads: CASSRTGGGEGYGYTF. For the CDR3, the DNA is TGTGCCAGCAGCAGAACGGGAGGGGGGGAAGGGTATGGCTACACCTTC.

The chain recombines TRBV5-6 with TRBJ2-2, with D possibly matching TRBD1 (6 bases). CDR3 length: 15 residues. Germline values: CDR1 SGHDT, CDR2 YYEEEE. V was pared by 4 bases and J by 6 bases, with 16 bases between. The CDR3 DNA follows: TGTGCCAGCAGCAGAACCCCCGGGACACCCGGGGAGCTGTTTTTT. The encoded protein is CASSRTPGTPGELFF.

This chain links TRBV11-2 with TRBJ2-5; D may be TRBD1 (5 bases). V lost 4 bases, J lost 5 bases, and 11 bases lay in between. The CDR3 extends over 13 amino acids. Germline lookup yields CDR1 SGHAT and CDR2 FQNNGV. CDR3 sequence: CASSSGIGETQYF. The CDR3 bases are TGTGCCAGCAGCTCAGGGATCGGGGAGACCCAGTACTTC.

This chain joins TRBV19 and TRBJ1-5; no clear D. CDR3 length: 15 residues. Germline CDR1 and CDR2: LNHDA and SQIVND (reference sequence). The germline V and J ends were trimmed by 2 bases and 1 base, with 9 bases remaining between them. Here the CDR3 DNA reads TGTGCCAGTAGTATAACAGTCTCCAGCAATCAGCCCCAGCATTTT. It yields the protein CASSITVSSNQPQHF.

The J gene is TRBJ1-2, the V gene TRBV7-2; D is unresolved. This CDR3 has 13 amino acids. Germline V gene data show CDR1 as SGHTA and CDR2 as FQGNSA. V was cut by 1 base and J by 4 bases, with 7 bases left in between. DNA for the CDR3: TGTGCCAGCAGCTTAGACAGTCTCTATGGCTACACCTTC. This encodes CASSLDSLYGYTF. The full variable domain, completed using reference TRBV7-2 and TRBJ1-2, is GAGVSQSPSNKVTEKGKDVELRCDPISGHTALYWYRQSLGQGLEFLIYFQGNSAPDKSGLPSDRFSAERTGGSVSTLTIQRTQQEDSAVYLCASSLDSLYGYTFGSGTRLTVV.

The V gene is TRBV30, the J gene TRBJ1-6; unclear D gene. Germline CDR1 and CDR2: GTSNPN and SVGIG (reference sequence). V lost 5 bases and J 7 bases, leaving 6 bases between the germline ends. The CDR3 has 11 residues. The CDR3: CAWALNSPLHF. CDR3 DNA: TGTGCCTGGGCCCTAAATTCACCCCTCCACTTT. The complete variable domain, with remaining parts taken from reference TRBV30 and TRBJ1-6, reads SQTIHQWPATLVQPVGSPLSLECTVEGTSNPNLYWYRQAAGRGLQLLFYSVGIGQISSEVPQNLSASRPQDRQFILSSKKLLLSDSGFYLCAWALNSPLHFGNGTRLTVT.

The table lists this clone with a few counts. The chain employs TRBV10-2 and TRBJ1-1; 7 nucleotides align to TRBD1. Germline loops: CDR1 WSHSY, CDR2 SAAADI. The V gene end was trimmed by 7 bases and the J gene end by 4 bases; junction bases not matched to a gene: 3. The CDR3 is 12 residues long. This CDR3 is CASTQGGTEAFF. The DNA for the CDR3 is TGCGCCAGCACCCAGGGGGGCACTGAAGCTTTCTTT.